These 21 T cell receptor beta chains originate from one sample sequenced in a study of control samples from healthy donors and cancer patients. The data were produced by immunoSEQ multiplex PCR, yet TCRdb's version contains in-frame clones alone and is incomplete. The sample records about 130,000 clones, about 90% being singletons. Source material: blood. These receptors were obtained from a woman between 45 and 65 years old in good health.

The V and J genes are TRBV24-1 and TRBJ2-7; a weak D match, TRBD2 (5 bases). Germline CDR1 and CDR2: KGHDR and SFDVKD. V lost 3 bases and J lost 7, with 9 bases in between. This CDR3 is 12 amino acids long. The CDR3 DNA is TGTGCCACCAGTGATCGAGAGGGAGAGCAGTACTTC. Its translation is CATSDREGEQYF.

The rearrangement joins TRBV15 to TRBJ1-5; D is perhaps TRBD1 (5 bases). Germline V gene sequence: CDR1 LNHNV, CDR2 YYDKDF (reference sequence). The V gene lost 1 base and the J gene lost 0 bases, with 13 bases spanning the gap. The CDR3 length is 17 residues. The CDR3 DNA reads TGTGCCACCAGCAGAGGCGAGACAGTTCATAGCAATCAGCCCCAGCATTTT. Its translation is CATSRGETVHSNQPQHF.

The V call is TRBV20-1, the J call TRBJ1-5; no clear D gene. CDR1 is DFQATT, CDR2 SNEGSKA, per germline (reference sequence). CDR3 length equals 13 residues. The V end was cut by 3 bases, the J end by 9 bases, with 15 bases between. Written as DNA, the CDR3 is TGCAGTGCTAGTTCTCCGGGGTCAAGGCCCCAGCATTTT. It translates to CSASSPGSRPQHF.

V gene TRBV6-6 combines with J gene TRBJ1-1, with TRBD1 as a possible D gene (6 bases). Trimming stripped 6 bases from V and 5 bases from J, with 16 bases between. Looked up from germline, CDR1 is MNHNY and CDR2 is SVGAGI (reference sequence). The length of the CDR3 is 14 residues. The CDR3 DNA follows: TGTGCCAGCAGGGAAGGGGGGAGGGGAACTGAAGCTTTCTTT. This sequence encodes CASREGGRGTEAFF.

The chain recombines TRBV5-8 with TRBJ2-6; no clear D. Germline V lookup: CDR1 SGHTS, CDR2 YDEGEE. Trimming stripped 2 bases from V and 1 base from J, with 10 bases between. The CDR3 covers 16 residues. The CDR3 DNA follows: TGTGCCAGCAGCTTTGGAATGTATTCTGGGGCCAACGTCCTGACTTTC. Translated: CASSFGMYSGANVLTF.

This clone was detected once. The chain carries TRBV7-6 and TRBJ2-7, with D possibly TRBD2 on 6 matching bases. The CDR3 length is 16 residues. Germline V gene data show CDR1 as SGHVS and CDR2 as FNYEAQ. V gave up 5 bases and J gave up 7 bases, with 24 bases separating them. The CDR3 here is CASSVTTRTKGTEQYF. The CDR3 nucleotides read TGTGCCAGCAGCGTAACGACCCGGACTAAAGGGACGGAGCAGTACTTC.

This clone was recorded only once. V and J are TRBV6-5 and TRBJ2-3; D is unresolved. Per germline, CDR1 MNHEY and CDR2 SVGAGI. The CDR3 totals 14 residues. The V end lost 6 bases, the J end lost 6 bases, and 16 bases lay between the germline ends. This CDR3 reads CASSPTDQRDTQYF. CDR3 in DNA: TGTGCCAGCAGCCCGACCGACCAGAGGGATACGCAGTATTTT.

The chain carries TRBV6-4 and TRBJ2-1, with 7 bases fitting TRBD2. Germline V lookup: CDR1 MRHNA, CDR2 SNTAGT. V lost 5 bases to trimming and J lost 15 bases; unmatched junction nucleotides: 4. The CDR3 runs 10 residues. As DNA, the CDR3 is TGTGCCAGCAGTCGGGACTATGGGTTCTTC. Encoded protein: CASSRDYGFF.

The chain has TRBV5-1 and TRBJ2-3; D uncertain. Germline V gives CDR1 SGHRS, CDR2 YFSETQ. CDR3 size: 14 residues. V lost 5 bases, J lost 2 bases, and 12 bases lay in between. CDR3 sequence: CASSYGPSTDTQYF. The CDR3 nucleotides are TGCGCCAGCAGTTATGGCCCCTCCACAGATACGCAGTATTTT.

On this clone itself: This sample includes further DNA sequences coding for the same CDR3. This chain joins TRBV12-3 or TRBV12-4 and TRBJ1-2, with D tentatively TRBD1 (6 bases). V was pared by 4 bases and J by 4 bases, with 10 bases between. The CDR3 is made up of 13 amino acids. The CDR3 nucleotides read TGTGCCAGCAGTTCTGGACAGTCCTATGGCTACACCTTC. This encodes CASSSGQSYGYTF.

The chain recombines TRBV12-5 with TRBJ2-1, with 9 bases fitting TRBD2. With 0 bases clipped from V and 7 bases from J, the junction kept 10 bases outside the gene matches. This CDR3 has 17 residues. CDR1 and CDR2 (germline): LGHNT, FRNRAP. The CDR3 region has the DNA TGTGCTAGTGGTTTGGTATCGTCTAGCGGGACCACTAATGAGCAGTTCTTC. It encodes CASGLVSSSGTTNEQFF.

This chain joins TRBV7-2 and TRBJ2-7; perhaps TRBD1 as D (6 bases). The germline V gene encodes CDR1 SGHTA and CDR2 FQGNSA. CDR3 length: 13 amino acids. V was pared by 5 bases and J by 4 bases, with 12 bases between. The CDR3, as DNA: TGTGCCAGCAGCCGAGGACAGATATACGAGCAGTACTTC. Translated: CASSRGQIYEQYF.

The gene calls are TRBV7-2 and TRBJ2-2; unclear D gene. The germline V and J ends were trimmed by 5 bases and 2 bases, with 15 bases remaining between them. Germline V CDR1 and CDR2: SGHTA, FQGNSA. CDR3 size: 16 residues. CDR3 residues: CASSGARGINTGELFF. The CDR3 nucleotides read TGTGCCAGCAGCGGCGCTCGCGGAATCAACACCGGGGAGCTGTTTTTT. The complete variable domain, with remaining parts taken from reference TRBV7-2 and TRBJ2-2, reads GAGVSQSPSNKVTEKGKDVELRCDPISGHTALYWYRQSLGQGLEFLIYFQGNSAPDKSGLPSDRFSAERTGGSVSTLTIQRTQQEDSAVYLCASSGARGINTGELFFGEGSRLTVL.

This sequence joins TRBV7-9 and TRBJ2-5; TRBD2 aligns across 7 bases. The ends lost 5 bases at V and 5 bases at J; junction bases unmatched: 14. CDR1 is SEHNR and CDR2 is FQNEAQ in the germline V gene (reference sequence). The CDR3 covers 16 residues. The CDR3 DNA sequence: TGTGCCAGCAGCGCCCAGGCCGCGGGAGTAACGGAGACCCAGTACTTC. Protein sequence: CASSAQAAGVTETQYF.

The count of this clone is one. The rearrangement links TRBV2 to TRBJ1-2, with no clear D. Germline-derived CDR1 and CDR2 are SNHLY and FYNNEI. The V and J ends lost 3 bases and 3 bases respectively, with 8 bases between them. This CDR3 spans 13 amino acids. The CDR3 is CASSDHGDYGYTF. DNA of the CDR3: TGTGCCAGCAGTGATCATGGGGACTATGGCTACACCTTC.

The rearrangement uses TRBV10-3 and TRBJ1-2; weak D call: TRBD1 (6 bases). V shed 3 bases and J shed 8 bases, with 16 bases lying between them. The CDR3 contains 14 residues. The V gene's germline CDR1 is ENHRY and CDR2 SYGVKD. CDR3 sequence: CAISDRDTFGGYTF. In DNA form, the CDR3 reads TGTGCCATCAGTGACCGGGACACGTTCGGGGGCTACACCTTC.

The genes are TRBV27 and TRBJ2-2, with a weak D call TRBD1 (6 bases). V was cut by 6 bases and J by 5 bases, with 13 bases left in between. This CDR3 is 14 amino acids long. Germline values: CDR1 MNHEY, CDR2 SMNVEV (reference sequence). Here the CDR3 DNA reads TGTGCCAGCAGACTACAGGGTTGGACCGGGGAGCTGTTTTTT. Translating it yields CASRLQGWTGELFF.

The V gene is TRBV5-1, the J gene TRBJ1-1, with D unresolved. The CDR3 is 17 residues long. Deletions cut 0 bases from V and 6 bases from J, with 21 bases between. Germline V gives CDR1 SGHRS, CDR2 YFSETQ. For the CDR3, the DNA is TGCGCCAGCAGCTTGGTGAGTGGTGCGGCCGCAGTCTCTGAAGCTTTCTTT. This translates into CASSLVSGAAAVSEAFF. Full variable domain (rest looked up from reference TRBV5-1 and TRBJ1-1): KAGVTQTPRYLIKTRGQQVTLSCSPISGHRSVSWYQQTPGQGLQFLFEYFSETQRNKGNFPGRFSGRQFSNSRSEMNVSTLELGDSALYLCASSLVSGAAAVSEAFFGQGTRLTVV.

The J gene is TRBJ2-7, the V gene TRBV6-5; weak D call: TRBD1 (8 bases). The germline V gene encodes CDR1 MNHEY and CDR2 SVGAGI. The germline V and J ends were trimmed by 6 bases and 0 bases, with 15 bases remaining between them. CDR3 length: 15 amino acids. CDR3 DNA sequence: TGTGCCAGCAGAGCTAACAGGGGGGGCTCCTACGAGCAGTACTTC. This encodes CASRANRGGSYEQYF.

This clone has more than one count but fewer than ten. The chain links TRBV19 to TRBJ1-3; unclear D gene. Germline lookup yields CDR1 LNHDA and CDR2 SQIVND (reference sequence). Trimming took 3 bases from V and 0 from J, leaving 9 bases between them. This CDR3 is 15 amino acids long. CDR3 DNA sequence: TGTGCCAGTAGTATCAATACGGGCTCTGGAAACACCATATATTTT. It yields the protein CASSINTGSGNTIYF.

DNA for the CDR3: TGTGCCAGCAGCCCGCGGTCGGGCAGCAAGTCTGGCTACACCTTC. As protein: CASSPRSGSKSGYTF. This chain connects TRBV5-6 to TRBJ1-2; the D is unclear. Trimming stripped 4 bases from V and 7 bases from J, with 20 bases between. This CDR3 contains 15 residues. From germline, CDR1 is SGHDT and CDR2 YYEEEE.